These 26 T cell receptor beta chains were sequenced from one sample in a study of blood T cell repertoires in COVID-19. The method was immunoSEQ multiplex PCR; TCRdb's version includes in-frame clones alone and lacks a portion of them. This sample has 220,000 or so clones, with around 86% found just once. Sample: peripheral blood. Receptors were obtained from a woman aged 45-65 years with COVID-19, enrolled during active disease.

This chain links TRBV4-1 with TRBJ1-4; 7 nucleotides line up with TRBD1. The CDR3 runs to 18 residues. CDR1 MGHRA and CDR2 YSYEKL come from the germline V gene. Trimming at V came to 1 base and at J to 11 bases, leaving 19 bases not matched to a gene. The CDR3 sequence: CASSQVAPRSGTVHKLFF. The CDR3 coding sequence is TGCGCCAGCAGCCAAGTCGCCCCGAGGTCCGGGACAGTCCACAAACTGTTTTTT.

The chain links TRBV11-2 to TRBJ1-3; tentative D call: TRBD1 (5 bases). This CDR3 is 17 amino acids long. V was shortened by 2 bases and J by 0 bases, with 14 bases between the two germline ends. The germline gives CDR1 SGHAT, CDR2 FQNNGV. In DNA, the CDR3 is TGTGCCAGCAGCTTAAATAGCCCAGGGCGCTCTGGAAACACCATATATTTT. It is translated as CASSLNSPGRSGNTIYF.

This clone was found once. In the same sample, other DNA sequences code for this CDR3. The rearrangement links TRBV19 to TRBJ1-5; D is perhaps TRBD1 (5 bases). Germline assignment: CDR1 LNHDA and CDR2 SQIVND (reference sequence). Deletions cut 2 bases from V and 3 bases from J, with 8 bases between. The CDR3 loop spans 14 amino acids. CDR3 in amino acids: CASSIQGNNQPQHF. CDR3 bases: TGTGCCAGTAGTATACAGGGAAACAATCAGCCCCAGCATTTT.

The chain carries TRBV3-1 (or the pseudogene TRBV3-2) and TRBJ2-2; the match to TRBD2 covers 10 bases. CDR1 and CDR2 from the germline V gene are LGHDT and YNNKEL (reference sequence). The trim removed 4 bases at V and 4 bases at J, leaving 3 bases unmatched. This CDR3 is built from 15 residues. The chain's CDR3 is CASSLKRGGTGELFF. The CDR3 nucleotides read TGTGCCAGCAGCCTAAAGCGGGGGGGCACCGGGGAGCTGTTTTTT.

The J gene is TRBJ2-7, the V gene TRBV11-2, with D unclear. Per germline, CDR1 SGHAT and CDR2 FQNNGV. This CDR3 is 13 amino acids long. Trimming took off 1 base at V and 3 bases at J, with 7 bases between the two ends. CDR3 protein: CASSLGLDYEQYF. The CDR3 nucleotides are TGTGCCAGCAGCTTAGGCCTAGACTACGAGCAGTACTTC. Variable domain in full (rest from reference TRBV11-2 and TRBJ2-7): EAGVAQSPRYKIIEKRQSVAFWCNPISGHATLYWYQQILGQGPKLLIQFQNNGVVDDSQLPKDRFSAERLKGVDSTLKIQPAKLEDSAVYLCASSLGLDYEQYFGPGTRLTVT.

The chain carries TRBV11-3 and TRBJ2-2; D gene ambiguous. CDR1 is SGHNT and CDR2 is YENEEA in the germline V gene. The CDR3 consists of 14 residues. Between the trimmed V and J ends, which lost 4 bases and 4 bases, there was a span of 10 bases. DNA of the CDR3: TGTGCCAGCAGCTCCACCACGGGCACCGGGGAGCTGTTTTTT. Protein sequence: CASSSTTGTGELFF.

This rearrangement joins TRBV3-1 (or the pseudogene TRBV3-2) to TRBJ2-3; 14 bases are shared with TRBD2. V dropped 0 bases and J dropped 0; count of bases not matched to a gene: 8. This CDR3 region has 20 residues. Germline V lookup: CDR1 LGHDT, CDR2 YNNKEL (reference sequence). The DNA for the CDR3 is TGTGCCAGCAGCCAAGATTCAGGGACTAGCGGGGGTCCTAGCACAGATACGCAGTATTTT. Encoded protein: CASSQDSGTSGGPSTDTQYF.

The sample holds one count of this clone. J is TRBJ1-3 and V is TRBV3-1 (or the pseudogene TRBV3-2); D may be TRBD1 (6 bases). CDR1 LGHDT and CDR2 YNNKEL come from the germline V gene (reference sequence). This CDR3 is built from 17 residues. V lost 4 bases and J 0 bases, leaving 16 bases between the germline ends. The CDR3 DNA reads TGTGCCAGCAGCCTCCCGGGGGGGCACCGCTCTGGAAACACCATATATTTT. Protein: CASSLPGGHRSGNTIYF.

The chain joins TRBV19 to TRBJ2-7, with 9 bases that match TRBD1. The CDR3 has 14 residues. Germline CDR1 reads LNHDA; CDR2 reads SQIVND (reference sequence). Trimming took 5 bases from V and 4 from J; bases not matched to a gene: 6. CDR3 nucleotide sequence: TGTGCCAGTAGTTCTACAGGGGGCGTGTACGAGCAGTACTTC. Its protein is CASSSTGGVYEQYF.

This clone was detected once. The junction shows a germline mismatch at one end, possibly a read error. For the CDR3, the DNA is TGTGTCAGTAGTCCCCGGGGGACGAACACCGGGGAGCTGTTTTTT. Its protein product is CVSSPRGTNTGELFF. This chain connects TRBV19 to TRBJ2-2; D may be TRBD2 (6 bases). Germline V gives CDR1 LNHDA, CDR2 SQIVND (reference sequence). This CDR3 is built from 15 residues. The full variable domain, in which reference TRBV19 and TRBJ2-2 provide the parts outside the CDR3, is DGGITQSPKYLFRKEGQNVTLSCEQNLNHDAMYWYRQDPGQGLRLIYYSQIVNDFQKGDIAEGYSVSREKKESFPLTVTSAQKNPTAFYLCVSSPRGTNTGELFFGEGSRLTVL.

This clone was observed a single time. CDR3 in DNA: TGTGCCAGCAGCTTCCCGGACAGCTATAATTCACCCCTCCACTTT. This encodes CASSFPDSYNSPLHF. The gene calls are TRBV5-8 and TRBJ1-6, with D tentatively TRBD1 (6 bases). This CDR3 region has 15 residues. In germline, CDR1 is SGHTS, CDR2 YDEGEE. Trimming removed 2 bases from V and 3 bases from J, with 9 bases in between.

In its sample, this clone was seen once. The chain recombines TRBV5-4 with TRBJ1-2; 7 nucleotides agree with TRBD1. With 5 bases clipped from V and 4 bases from J, the junction kept 8 bases outside the gene matches. The CDR3 is 14 residues long. CDR1 and CDR2 from the germline V gene are SGHNT and YYREEE (reference sequence). The CDR3 sequence is CASSSTGVRYGYTF. DNA of the CDR3: TGTGCCAGCAGTTCTACAGGGGTACGCTATGGCTACACCTTC.

The chain recombines TRBV29-1 with TRBJ1-2; a weak D match, TRBD1 (5 bases). The CDR3 is 11 residues long. Trimming removed 5 bases from V and 3 bases from J, with 7 bases in between. CDR1 is SQVTM and CDR2 is ANQGSEA in the germline V gene. For the CDR3, the DNA is TGCAGCGTTCGGGACTACTATGGCTACACCTTC. Translated, it gives CSVRDYYGYTF. Based on the CDR3 plus reference TRBV29-1 and TRBJ1-2, the full variable domain is SAVISQKPSRDICQRGTSLTIQCQVDSQVTMMFWYRQQPGQSLTLIATANQGSEATYESGFVIDKFPISRPNLTFSTLTVSNMSPEDSSIYLCSVRDYYGYTFGSGTRLTVV.

The chain recombines TRBV5-1 with TRBJ1-3; weak D call: TRBD1 (6 bases). Germline lookup yields CDR1 SGHRS and CDR2 YFSETQ. Trimming cost V 0 bases and J 4 bases, with 17 bases left between them. This CDR3 has 17 residues. Here the CDR3 reads CASSLGLGPRGGNTIYF. In DNA, the CDR3 is TGCGCCAGCAGCTTGGGGCTTGGACCCAGGGGCGGAAACACCATATATTTT.

V gene TRBV5-6 combines with J gene TRBJ2-7; unclear D gene. Germline CDR1 and CDR2: SGHDT and YYEEEE. Trimming took off 0 bases at V and 7 bases at J, with 8 bases between the two ends. The CDR3 is made up of 12 amino acids. The CDR3 bases are TGTGCCAGCAGCTTGGACAAGAGGGAGCAGTACTTC. Protein sequence: CASSLDKREQYF.

The chain uses TRBV11-2 and TRBJ1-1; D perhaps matches TRBD1 (5 bases). This CDR3 spans 15 amino acids. Germline V lookup: CDR1 SGHAT, CDR2 FQNNGV. The V end lost 0 bases, the J end lost 6 bases, and 14 bases lay between the germline ends. The CDR3 protein is CASSLDRLGAAEAFF. For the CDR3, the DNA is TGTGCCAGCAGCTTAGATCGGTTAGGGGCGGCTGAAGCTTTCTTT.

DNA of the CDR3: TGCACCAGCAGCCAAGACCGACTAGCGGGGAAAAGTCGAGTGGACTACGAGCAGTACGTC. This codes for CTSSQDRLAGKSRVDYEQYV. The chain carries TRBV1 and TRBJ2-7; whether TRBD2, the table's D call, matches the DNA was not checked. TRBV1 corresponds to a pseudogene. CDR3 length: 20 residues.

This clone was picked up one time. This chain joins TRBV27 and TRBJ2-2; weak D call: TRBD2 (5 bases). Trimming removed 5 bases from V and 4 bases from J, with 11 bases in between. CDR1 and CDR2 from the germline V gene are MNHEY and SMNVEV (reference sequence). The CDR3 loop spans 14 amino acids. CDR3: CASSRTRSTGELFF. Written as DNA, the CDR3 is TGTGCCAGCAGTCGTACTAGATCCACCGGGGAGCTGTTTTTT.

This clone has just a few counts. The chain is built from TRBV5-6 and TRBJ1-1; 7 positions agree with TRBD1. J lost 8 bases, V lost 4 bases, and 2 bases had no gene match. Per germline, CDR1 SGHDT and CDR2 YYEEEE. CDR3 length: 11 residues. The DNA for the CDR3 is TGTGCCAGCAGCGACAGGGTAGAAGCTTTCTTT. Translating gives CASSDRVEAFF.

The chain links TRBV11-3 to TRBJ2-3, with D possibly TRBD2 on 5 matching bases. CDR3 length: 14 residues. V shed 4 bases and J shed 5 bases, with 13 bases lying between them. CDR1 and CDR2 (germline): SGHNT, YENEEA. CDR3 nucleotide sequence: TGTGCCAGCAGCTCCTCCGGACGGGGAGATACGCAGTATTTT. Its protein is CASSSSGRGDTQYF.

The V gene is TRBV7-2, the J gene TRBJ1-2, with D perhaps TRBD1 (5 bases). The CDR3 totals 15 residues. Deletions cut 2 bases from V and 5 bases from J, with 15 bases between. Germline V gives CDR1 SGHTA, CDR2 FQGNSA. DNA of the CDR3: TGTGCCAGCAGCTTAAGTGTTGGACAAGCTTATGGCTACACCTTC. The encoded protein is CASSLSVGQAYGYTF.

V usage is TRBV6-5 and J usage is TRBJ1-1; D is unclear. Trimming took off 0 bases at V and 5 bases at J, with 7 bases between the two ends. The CDR3 is 13 residues long. The germline gives CDR1 MNHEY, CDR2 SVGAGI. The CDR3 sequence: CASSYSVQTEAFF. CDR3 nucleotides: TGTGCCAGCAGTTACTCGGTCCAGACTGAAGCTTTCTTT.

A few counts support this clone. The rearrangement links TRBV27 to TRBJ2-5; 7 positions agree with TRBD2. The V and J ends lost 5 bases and 2 bases, in that order; junction bases with no gene match: 11. CDR1 is MNHEY, CDR2 SMNVEV, per germline (reference sequence). This CDR3 contains 16 residues. The CDR3 nucleotides read TGTGCCAGCAGTCTTCTAAGCGGGGCTCCTCAAGAGACCCAGTACTTC. Translated: CASSLLSGAPQETQYF.

The chain employs TRBV21-1 and TRBJ2-1; TRBD1 was called by the table and not checked on the DNA. TRBV21-1 counts as a pseudogene. CDR3 length: 11 amino acids. This CDR3 is CAPGGRYEQFF. The CDR3 nucleotides read TGTGCCCCAGGTGGCAGGTATGAGCAGTTCTTC.

The CDR3 DNA follows: TGTGCCAGCAGTTCGAAGGGAGGGGGAGAAAAACTGTTTTTT. This translates into CASSSKGGGEKLFF. V and J are TRBV27 and TRBJ1-4; tentatively, D is TRBD1 (6 bases). V was pared by 4 bases and J by 8 bases, with 14 bases between. From germline, CDR1 is MNHEY and CDR2 SMNVEV (reference sequence). The CDR3 loop spans 14 amino acids.

The gene calls are TRBV28 and TRBJ1-3; 11 bases are a match to TRBD1. CDR3 length: 17 residues. V shed 5 bases and J 0 bases; nucleotides not matched to a gene: 6. Germline lookup yields CDR1 MDHEN and CDR2 SYDVKM. CDR3 DNA: TGTGCCAGCAGTCCCTGGGACAGGGGGGCCTCTGGAAACACCATATATTTT. This encodes CASSPWDRGASGNTIYF.